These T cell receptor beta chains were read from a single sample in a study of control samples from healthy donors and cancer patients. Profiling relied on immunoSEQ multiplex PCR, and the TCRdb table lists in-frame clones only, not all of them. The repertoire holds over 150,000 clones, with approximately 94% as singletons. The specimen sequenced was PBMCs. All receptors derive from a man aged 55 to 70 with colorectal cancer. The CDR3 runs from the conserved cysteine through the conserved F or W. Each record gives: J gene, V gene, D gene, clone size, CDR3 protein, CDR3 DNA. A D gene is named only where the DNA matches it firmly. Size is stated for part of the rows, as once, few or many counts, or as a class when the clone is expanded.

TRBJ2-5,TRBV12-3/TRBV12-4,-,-,CASSRQGGETQYF,TGTGCCAGCAGTCGACAGGGAGGGGAGACCCAGTACTTC
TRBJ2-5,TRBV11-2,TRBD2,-,CASSIFWTSGGASETQYF,TGTGCCAGCAGCATTTTTTGGACTAGCGGGGGGGCATCCGAGACCCAGTACTTC
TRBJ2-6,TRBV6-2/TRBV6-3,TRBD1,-,CASSHDRGSGANVLTF,TGTGCCAGCAGCCACGACAGGGGCTCTGGGGCCAACGTCCTGACTTTC
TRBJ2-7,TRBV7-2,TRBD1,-,CASSVGTGSYEQYF,TGTGCCAGCAGCGTCGGGACAGGGTCCTACGAGCAGTACTTC
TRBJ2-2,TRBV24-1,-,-,CATSDPGTPNTGELFF,TGTGCCACCAGTGATCCCGGGACACCTAACACCGGGGAGCTGTTTTTT
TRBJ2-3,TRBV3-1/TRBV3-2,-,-,CASSQAGTSTDTQYF,TGTGCCAGCAGCCAAGCCGGGACCAGCACAGATACGCAGTATTTT
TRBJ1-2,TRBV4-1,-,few,CASSQASFGGNYGYTF,TGCGCCAGCAGCCAAGCTTCCTTCGGGGGGAACTATGGCTACACCTTC
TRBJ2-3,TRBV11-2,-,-,CASSLSGYTQYF,TGTGCCAGCAGCTTAAGCGGATATACGCAGTATTTT
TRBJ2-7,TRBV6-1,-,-,CASSDHWTGLYEQYF,TGTGCCAGCAGTGATCATTGGACCGGGCTCTACGAGCAGTACTTC
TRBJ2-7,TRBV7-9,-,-,CASSLGAGSHEQYF,TGTGCCAGCAGCTTGGGAGCAGGGAGCCACGAGCAGTACTTC